The next 22 T cell receptor beta chains were all read from a single sample in a study of radiotherapy plus CTLA-4 blockade in lung cancer. TCRdb keeps only in-frame clones here, not all; method: immunoSEQ multiplex PCR. The data hold about 95,000 clones, with under 90% observed a single time. This specimen was peripheral blood, taken from a patient treated with radiotherapy plus ipilimumab. The receptor source for this set is a human donor with non-small cell lung cancer who had stable disease on radiotherapy plus ipilimumab.

The V call is TRBV30, the J call TRBJ2-2, with unresolved D. CDR3 length: 15 residues. Germline V lookup: CDR1 GTSNPN, CDR2 SVGIG (reference sequence). The germline V and J ends were trimmed by 1 base and 2 bases, with 11 bases remaining between them. DNA for the CDR3: TGTGCCTGGAGTGGCCCGACCAAAAACACCGGGGAGCTGTTTTTT. Residues: CAWSGPTKNTGELFF.

This chain connects TRBV9 to TRBJ2-6; D gene ambiguous. CDR3 length: 20 residues. Germline V gene sequence: CDR1 SGDLS, CDR2 YYNGEE. Between the trimmed V and J ends, which lost 0 bases and 3 bases, there was a span of 22 bases. DNA for the CDR3: TGTGCCAGCAGCGTAGGGGCCGGGCTACCGTTGGCCGTTGGGGCCAACGTCCTGACTTTC. Translating it yields CASSVGAGLPLAVGANVLTF.

The chain carries TRBV7-2 and TRBJ1-2; 7 nucleotides line up with TRBD1. From germline, CDR1 is SGHTA and CDR2 FQGNSA. This CDR3 is built from 13 residues. Trimming cost V 5 bases and J 6 bases; bases outside gene matches: 6. The CDR3 region is CASSPQGGNGYTF. CDR3 DNA: TGTGCCAGCAGCCCCCAGGGGGGAAATGGCTACACCTTC.

CDR3 in DNA: TGTGCCAGCAGCTTGTGGGACAGGAAAGGACCTGAAGCTTTCTTT. It is translated as CASSLWDRKGPEAFF. The rearrangement joins TRBV5-6 to TRBJ1-1, with 8 positions matching TRBD1. Trimming took 1 base from V and 6 from J; bases not matched to a gene: 8. CDR3 length: 15 residues. Germline V CDR1 and CDR2: SGHDT, YYEEEE.

This clone showed up just once. The rearrangement uses TRBV30 and TRBJ1-6; a weak D match, TRBD1 (6 bases). Deletions cut 8 bases from V and 6 bases from J, with 17 bases between. The CDR3 runs to 14 residues. CDR1 GTSNPN and CDR2 SVGIG come from the germline V gene (reference sequence). CDR3 nucleotide sequence: TGTGCCCAGGGGCTGGGCCTTCCTAATTCACCCCTCCACTTT. Amino acids: CAQGLGLPNSPLHF. Full variable domain (outside the CDR3, taken from reference TRBV30 and TRBJ1-6): SQTIHQWPATLVQPVGSPLSLECTVEGTSNPNLYWYRQAAGRGLQLLFYSVGIGQISSEVPQNLSASRPQDRQFILSSKKLLLSDSGFYLCAQGLGLPNSPLHFGNGTRLTVT.

This clone is a singleton in its sample. The chain uses TRBV28 and TRBJ2-7; D may be TRBD1 (6 bases). V lost 5 bases, J lost 2 bases, and 10 bases lay in between. Germline CDR1 reads MDHEN; CDR2 reads SYDVKM. The length of the CDR3 is 13 residues. The CDR3 here is CASSPQGTYEQYF. CDR3 DNA sequence: TGTGCCAGCAGTCCTCAGGGGACCTACGAGCAGTACTTC. The variable domain in full, with the rest retrieved from reference TRBV28 and TRBJ2-7, is DVKVTQSSRYLVKRTGEKVFLECVQDMDHENMFWYRQDPGLGLRLIYFSYDVKMKEKGDIPEGYSVSREKKERFSLILESASTNQTSMYLCASSPQGTYEQYFGPGTRLTVT.

The chain employs TRBV4-2 and TRBJ2-5; D is possibly TRBD1 (5 bases). CDR1 is LGHNA and CDR2 is YNFKEQ in the germline V gene. The germline V and J ends were trimmed by 0 bases and 3 bases, with 8 bases remaining between them. This CDR3 has 14 amino acids. The CDR3 region has the DNA TGTGCCAGCAGCCAAGATAGCAGGGAAGAGACCCAGTACTTC. As protein: CASSQDSREETQYF.

V is TRBV2 and J is TRBJ1-5; no reliable D call. The V gene lost 3 bases and the J gene lost 3 bases, with 9 bases spanning the gap. CDR1 SNHLY and CDR2 FYNNEI come from the germline V gene. This CDR3 comprises 14 residues. The CDR3 is CASSEQDDNQPQHF. The CDR3 DNA sequence: TGTGCCAGCAGTGAGCAGGACGACAATCAGCCCCAGCATTTT. Variable domain in full (rest from reference TRBV2 and TRBJ1-5): EPEVTQTPSHQVTQMGQEVILRCVPISNHLYFYWYRQILGQKVEFLVSFYNNEISEKSEIFDDQFSVERPDGSNFTLKIRSTKLEDSAMYFCASSEQDDNQPQHFGDGTRLSIL.

The rearrangement uses TRBV6-1 and TRBJ2-5; D is uncertain. The DNA matches TRBJ2-7 better at its end, which makes the J call doubtful. The CDR3 spans 13 residues. CDR1 is MNHNS and CDR2 is SASEGT in the germline V gene. The CDR3 coding sequence is TGTGCCAGCAGTTCGACGGTCTCCTACGAGCAGTACTTC. It yields the protein CASSSTVSYEQYF.

The chain recombines TRBV19 with TRBJ1-5; TRBD1 is a possible D gene (6 bases). This CDR3 spans 14 amino acids. V was pared by 7 bases and J by 5 bases, with 15 bases between. In germline, CDR1 is LNHDA, CDR2 SQIVND (reference sequence). CDR3 in amino acids: CASILQGGDQPQHF. For the CDR3, the DNA is TGTGCCAGTATTTTACAGGGCGGCGATCAGCCCCAGCATTTT.

In this sample, this clone turned up a few times. The CDR3 nucleotides read TGCGCCAGCAGCCAACGGACAGGGAGCAATCAGCCCCAGCATTTT. This translates into CASSQRTGSNQPQHF. The chain has TRBV4-1 and TRBJ1-5; TRBD1 matches 8 bases. The germline CDR1 and CDR2 sequences are MGHRA and YSYEKL. V lost 2 bases and J lost 1; bases outside the gene matches: 1. The CDR3 is 15 amino acids.

This clone occurred once. The chain is built from TRBV5-4 and TRBJ1-1; no clear D gene. The CDR3 is 13 amino acids. The germline V gene has CDR1 SGHNT and CDR2 YYREEE (reference sequence). The V and J ends lost 0 bases and 0 bases respectively, with 3 bases between them. The DNA of the CDR3 is TGTGCCAGCAGCTTGGCACTGAACACTGAAGCTTTCTTT. It is translated as CASSLALNTEAFF.

J is TRBJ1-1 and V is TRBV4-2; D is uncertain. Per the germline V gene, CDR1 is LGHNA and CDR2 is YNFKEQ. The ends were cut back, 1 base at V and 4 bases at J, with 10 bases in the middle. This CDR3 has 14 residues. CDR3 in DNA: TGTGCCAGCAGCCAAGGTGCGGCGAGCACTGAAGCTTTCTTT. This translates into CASSQGAASTEAFF.

The chain uses TRBV18 and TRBJ1-1; perhaps TRBD1 as D (5 bases). Trimming left V 4 bases short and J 0 bases short, with 21 bases between. There are 18 residues in the CDR3. Germline-derived CDR1 and CDR2 are KGHSH and LQKENI. The CDR3 DNA reads as TGTGCCAGCTCACAAAGGTCCCGAGGGGCTATTATGAACACTGAAGCTTTCTTT. Translated: CASSQRSRGAIMNTEAFF.

This sequence joins TRBV19 and TRBJ1-5; D gene ambiguous. Germline lookup yields CDR1 LNHDA and CDR2 SQIVND (reference sequence). V gave up 3 bases and J gave up 6 bases, with 6 bases separating them. The CDR3 has 12 residues. CDR3 region: CASSIVSQPQHF. The CDR3 DNA reads as TGTGCCAGTAGTATTGTAAGTCAGCCCCAGCATTTT.

The chain is built from TRBV7-2 and TRBJ2-7; a weak D match, TRBD1 (6 bases). Trimming removed 0 bases from V and 6 bases from J, with 15 bases in between. Germline lookup yields CDR1 SGHTA and CDR2 FQGNSA. The CDR3 runs 15 residues. The CDR3 coding sequence is TGTGCCAGCAGCTTAGCGATGGATAGGGGGTTCGAGCAGTACTTC. Amino acid sequence: CASSLAMDRGFEQYF.

The chain employs TRBV7-2 and TRBJ2-5; D may be TRBD1 (5 bases). Trimming took 1 base from V and 2 from J, leaving 5 bases between them. Per germline, CDR1 SGHTA and CDR2 FQGNSA. The CDR3 covers 13 residues. The CDR3 reads CASSLEGQETQYF. CDR3 nucleotide sequence: TGTGCCAGCAGCTTAGAGGGGCAAGAGACCCAGTACTTC. Full variable domain (missing parts from reference TRBV7-2 and TRBJ2-5): GAGVSQSPSNKVTEKGKDVELRCDPISGHTALYWYRQSLGQGLEFLIYFQGNSAPDKSGLPSDRFSAERTGGSVSTLTIQRTQQEDSAVYLCASSLEGQETQYFGPGTRLLVL.

This clone has just a few counts. The CDR3 here is CASSYARLEKLFF. The DNA for the CDR3 is TGTGCCAGCAGTTACGCCAGACTTGAAAAACTGTTTTTT. V is TRBV28 and J is TRBJ1-4; unclear D gene. The germline V and J ends were trimmed by 4 bases and 7 bases, with 10 bases remaining between them. The CDR3 extends over 13 amino acids. In germline, CDR1 is MDHEN, CDR2 SYDVKM.

This chain joins TRBV6-5 and TRBJ1-3; D uncertain. The CDR3 contains 16 residues. Germline lookup yields CDR1 MNHEY and CDR2 SVGAGI. Trimming cost V 4 bases and J 4 bases, with 17 bases left between them. In DNA form, the CDR3 reads TGTGCCAGCAGTTTGGTTAGCCCGCAATCAGGAAACACCATATATTTT. It codes for CASSLVSPQSGNTIYF.

This rearrangement joins TRBV6-5 to TRBJ1-4, with D unclear. V dropped 6 bases and J dropped 8 bases, with 10 bases sitting between them. The CDR3 covers 12 residues. CDR1 MNHEY and CDR2 SVGAGI come from the germline V gene. This CDR3 is CASSRGLEKLFF. The CDR3 DNA sequence: TGTGCCAGCAGCCGCGGATTGGAAAAACTGTTTTTT.

The CDR3 DNA sequence: TGTGCCACCTTGGGACAAACCTACGAGCAGTACTTC. This translates into CATLGQTYEQYF. This chain uses TRBV7-2 with TRBJ2-7; D is perhaps TRBD1 (6 bases). Trimming cost V 10 bases and J 2 bases, with 12 bases left between them. The germline V gene encodes CDR1 SGHTA and CDR2 FQGNSA. This CDR3 is 12 amino acids long. The full variable domain, its missing parts supplied by reference TRBV7-2 and TRBJ2-7, is GAGVSQSPSNKVTEKGKDVELRCDPISGHTALYWYRQSLGQGLEFLIYFQGNSAPDKSGLPSDRFSAERTGGSVSTLTIQRTQQEDSAVYLCATLGQTYEQYFGPGTRLTVT.

This clone was found once. The chain employs TRBV5-1 and TRBJ1-2, with 8 nucleotides matching TRBD1. This CDR3 contains 13 residues. Germline V gene sequence: CDR1 SGHRS, CDR2 YFSETQ. V lost 3 bases, J lost 6 bases, and 4 bases stayed unmatched. The CDR3 nucleotides are TGCGCCAGCAGCTCACAGGGGGGGAATGGCTACACCTTC. Its protein product is CASSSQGGNGYTF.